This T cell receptor (beta chain) derives from a study of T cells in Graves' hyperthyroidism and ophthalmopathy. This clonotype came up many times. V dropped 5 bases and J dropped 2 bases, with 10 bases sitting between them. This CDR3 has 13 amino acids. Amplification yielded TCR beta CDR3 regions, with RNA transcripts as the source. An initial round of RT-PCR targeting the TCR CDR3 relied on the HTBI primer set. One entry per CDR3 protein results from TCRdb running MiXCR on the multiplex PCR reads. The sample shows 550,000 to 650,000 distinct CDR3 sequences, 14% of them seen only once. Sequenced input: blood. The rearrangement joins TRBV12-3 or TRBV12-4 to TRBJ2-7, with D perhaps TRBD1 (5 bases). The source of this sequence is a woman aged 40 to 49 with Graves' hyperthyroidism. CDR3 sequence: CASSTDKTYEQYF. In DNA form, the CDR3 reads TGTGCCAGCAGTACGGACAAAACCTACGAGCAGTACTTC.